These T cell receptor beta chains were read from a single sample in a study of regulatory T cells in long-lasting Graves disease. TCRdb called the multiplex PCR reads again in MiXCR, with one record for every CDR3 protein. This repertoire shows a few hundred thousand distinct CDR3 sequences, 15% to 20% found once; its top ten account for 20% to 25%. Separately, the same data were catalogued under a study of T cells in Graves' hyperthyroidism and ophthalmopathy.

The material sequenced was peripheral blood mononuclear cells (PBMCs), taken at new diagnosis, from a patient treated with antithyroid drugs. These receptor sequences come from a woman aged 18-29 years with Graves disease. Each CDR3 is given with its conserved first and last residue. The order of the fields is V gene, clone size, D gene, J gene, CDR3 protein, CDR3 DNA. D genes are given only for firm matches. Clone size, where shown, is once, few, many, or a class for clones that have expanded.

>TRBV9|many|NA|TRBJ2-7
CASSQTGSGEQYF
TGTGCCAGCAGCCAGACAGGCTCGGGCGAGCAGTACTTC
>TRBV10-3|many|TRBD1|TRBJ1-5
CAIKSSAGGSQPQHF
TGTGCCATCAAAAGTTCGGCAGGGGGCTCTCAGCCCCAGCATTTT
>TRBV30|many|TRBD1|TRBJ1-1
CACQQGANTEAFF
TGTGCCTGCCAACAGGGGGCGAACACTGAAGCTTTCTTT
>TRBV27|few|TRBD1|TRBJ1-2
CASSQYFTGGHYGYTF
TGTGCCAGCAGTCAATACTTTACAGGGGGCCATTATGGCTACACCTTC
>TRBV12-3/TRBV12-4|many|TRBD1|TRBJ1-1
CASSRQGMNTEAFF
TGTGCCAGCAGCCGACAGGGGATGAACACTGAAGCTTTCTTT
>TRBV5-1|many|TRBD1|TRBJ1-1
CASSFGQGDTEAFF
TGTGCCAGCAGCTTTGGACAGGGGGACACTGAAGCTTTCTTT
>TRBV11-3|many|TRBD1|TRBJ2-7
CASSPGQGDEQYF
TGTGCCAGCAGCCCCGGACAGGGGGACGAGCAGTACTTC
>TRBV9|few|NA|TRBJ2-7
CASSVSGGYEQYF
TGTGCCAGCAGCGTAAGTGGGGGCTACGAGCAGTACTTC
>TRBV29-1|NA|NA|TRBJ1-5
CGVRLTEGFNQPQHF
TGCGGCGTACGACTGACTGAGGGATTCAATCAGCCCCAGCATTTT
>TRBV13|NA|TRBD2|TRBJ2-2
CASSLYQRTSGRSGTGELFF
TGTGCCAGCAGCTTGTACCAGAGGACTAGCGGGAGATCGGGCACCGGGGAGCTGTTTTTT